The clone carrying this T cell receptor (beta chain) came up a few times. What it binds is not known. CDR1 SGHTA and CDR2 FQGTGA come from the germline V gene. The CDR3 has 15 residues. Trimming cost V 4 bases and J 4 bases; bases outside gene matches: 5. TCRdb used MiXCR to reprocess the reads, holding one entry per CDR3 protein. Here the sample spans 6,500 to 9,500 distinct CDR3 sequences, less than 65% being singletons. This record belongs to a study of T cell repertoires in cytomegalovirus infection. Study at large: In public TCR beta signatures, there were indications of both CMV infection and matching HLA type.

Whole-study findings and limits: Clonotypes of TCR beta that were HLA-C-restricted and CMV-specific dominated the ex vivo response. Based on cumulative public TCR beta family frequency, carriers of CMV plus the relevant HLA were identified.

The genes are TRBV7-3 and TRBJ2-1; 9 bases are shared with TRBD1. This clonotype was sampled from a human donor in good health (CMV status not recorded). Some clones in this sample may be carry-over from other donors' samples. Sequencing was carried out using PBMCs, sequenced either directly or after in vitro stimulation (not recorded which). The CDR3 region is CASSSRQGVYNEQFF. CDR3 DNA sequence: TGTGCCAGCAGCTCGCGACAGGGGGTGTACAATGAGCAGTTCTTC.